This T cell receptor (beta chain) comes out of a study of Graves' ophthalmopathy and Graves' hyperthyroidism (dated 2018 in TCRdb). Study-level background: Peripheral blood was collected at initial diagnosis, before any treatment. The study used TCR beta repertoire signatures to distinguish Graves' ophthalmopathy from Graves' hyperthyroidism and to predict progression to ophthalmopathy. In total, 135 blood samples were TCR-sequenced: around 42 ophthalmopathy, some 80 hyperthyroidism and some 17 hyperthyroidism-to-ophthalmopathy patients. To explore V-J signatures that distinguish ophthalmopathy from hyperthyroidism, a discovery set of 100 patients was enrolled, made up of 43 with ophthalmopathy and fewer than 60 with stable hyperthyroidism. An independent validation cohort was composed of 18 hyperthyroidism patients and 17 patients who later progressed from hyperthyroidism to ophthalmopathy. In more than five hyperthyroidism patients, the T-cell repertoires found in thyroid tissue were compared with those found in blood. Once sampling was done, hyperthyroidism patients were given methimazole at a starting dose of 30 mg daily, while ophthalmopathy patients were given high-dose intravenous methylprednisolone. The approximately 100 discovery patients were randomly divided into training and test sets at a 7:3 ratio. The full study reports these points: In validation, the model predicted ophthalmopathy progression with about 71% sensitivity and roughly 72% specificity; roughly eleven predicted patients were CT-confirmed with GO in a median of 6.5 months. Most expanded thyroid clonotypes with a frequency above 0.001 also appeared in blood, which suggests that blood repertoires may reflect the immune response in the thyroid. Sample size was not predetermined statistically, and investigators were not blinded to group allocation. The 13-signature model separated ophthalmopathy from stable hyperthyroidism with 85% to 90% sensitivity and 81% to 82% specificity in cross-validation, and 80%/75% in the test set.

This clonotype was seen more than once but under ten times. Its antigen is currently not known. No base quality values were provided; no much bigger clone lies one nucleotide off. Counted from cysteine to phenylalanine, this CDR3 has 14 amino acids. The read is trimmed to its CDR3 DNA, 42 bases read in frame from base 1. Trimming removed 7 bases from V and 2 bases from J, leaving 15 bases between the germline ends. For repertoire sequencing, TCR beta CDR3 regions were amplified from RNA transcripts. The first round of RT-PCR was done with HTBI primers and the Qiagen OneStep RT-PCR kit, and was followed by a second round of multiplex PCR, then size selection and purification. Libraries were sequenced on an Illumina HiSeq2000 using paired-end 100 bp reads. Processing in the source paper ran as follows. SOAPnuke was used to process the reads, removing any read that contained adapters or uncalled bases, had a mean Phred below 15, or lacked an exact match to the constant primer or identifier. COPE v1.2.5 was used to merge high-quality paired reads. Each unique nucleotide sequence was defined as a clonotype, and clonotypes were aligned to IMGT TRB V, D and J references with MiTCR v1.1. The analysis was limited to V-J combinations with a frequency above 0.0001, which together covered approximately 99% of repertoires. For each V-J combination, a TCR clonal expansion and chaos score was defined as F50 clonal expansion divided by the chaos observed in the TCRdist matrix. Welch's t-statistics and random forest were used to reduce the features to 13 V-J combinations, which were then used as input to a naive Bayes classifier. Thyroid-blood repertoire similarity was quantified with the Morisita-Horn index. Clones were called with MiXCR by TCRdb after fastp trimmed the public reads at Q25, and only in-frame beta chains were retained. CDR3 protein sequences are deduplicated, and each keeps its most common genes and DNA. TCRdb, not the original authors, processed these V and J calls. The sample records 600,000 to 650,000 distinct CDR3 sequences, approximately 22% of which are singletons. Of the sample, roughly 7.4% is held by the ten largest clones.

Stable hyperthyroidism was defined as no progression to ophthalmopathy within 18 months of follow-up. Patients with hyperthyroidism were aged 18 to 65 years, had been newly diagnosed, and had a disease duration of less than 2 months. Patients with other autoimmune diseases, uncontrolled infections, pregnancy or lactation were excluded. Diagnosis relied on clinical symptoms, serum thyroxine, TRAb, thyroid ultrasound and orbital computed tomography. PBMCs were isolated from 7.5 to 10 ml of fresh peripheral blood by Ficoll-Paque density gradient centrifugation. Trizol reagent was used to extract the total RNA, and its quality was then checked on an Agilent 2100 Bioanalyzer.

This receptor was identified in a woman aged 18-30 years with stable Graves' hyperthyroidism. Some clones in this sample may be carry-over from other donors' samples. Donor details come from another sample of the same person, matched by shared clones. Recombination connected TRBV12-3 or TRBV12-4 to TRBJ2-7, with TRBD2 tentatively as D gene (6 bases match). The sequenced material came from peripheral blood. The CDR3 is CASTRSGGTYEQYF. The base sequence is TGTGCCAGCACCCGTAGCGGAGGAACCTACGAGCAGTACTTC.